This is a list of T cell receptor beta chains from one sample in a study of blood T cell repertoires in COVID-19. Some clones are missing from TCRdb's copy, which holds only in-frame ones; the method was immunoSEQ multiplex PCR. The sample lists around 70,000 clones, 80% to 95% occurring once. The sequencing input was peripheral blood. The receptors shown here come from a man aged 45 to 65 with COVID-19, enrolled during active disease. Each CDR3 is given with its conserved first and last residue. The order of the fields is D gene, J gene, V gene, clone size, CDR3 DNA, CDR3 protein. The D gene is left open where the match is weak. Rows give clone size only sometimes, using once, few, many, or a class for an expanded clone.

D: TRBD2
J: TRBJ2-3
V: TRBV5-1
size: NA
DNA: TGCGCCAGCAGCTTAGCGGGAGGCACAGATACGCAGTATTTT
CDR3: CASSLAGGTDTQYF

D: NA
J: TRBJ1-5
V: TRBV6-5
size: NA
DNA: TGTGCCAGCACTCCACGGGGGGAGGTAGGGCAGCCCCAGCATTTT
CDR3: CASTPRGEVGQPQHF

D: TRBD2
J: TRBJ2-1
V: TRBV11-2
size: NA
DNA: TGTGCCAGCAGCTTAAGCGGGAGGGCCCACAATGAGCAGTTCTTC
CDR3: CASSLSGRAHNEQFF

D: NA
J: TRBJ1-4
V: TRBV6-4
size: few
DNA: TGTGCCAGCAGTGACAGCGGGGGAAAACTGTTTTTT
CDR3: CASSDSGGKLFF

D: NA
J: TRBJ2-1
V: TRBV19
size: few
DNA: TGTGCCAGTAAGACTACCAGCCTACATGAGCAGTTCTTC
CDR3: CASKTTSLHEQFF

D: NA
J: TRBJ1-1
V: TRBV7-2
size: NA
DNA: TGTGCCAGCAGCTTGGGAGACCGGTACACTGAAGCTTTCTTT
CDR3: CASSLGDRYTEAFF

D: NA
J: TRBJ1-1
V: TRBV6-5
size: NA
DNA: TGTGCCAGCGAGGGACACGCTGAAGCTTTCTTT
CDR3: CASEGHAEAFF

D: NA
J: TRBJ1-1
V: TRBV7-3
size: NA
DNA: TGTGCCAGCAGCTTAACTCCGGACACTGAAGCTTTCTTT
CDR3: CASSLTPDTEAFF

D: TRBD1
J: TRBJ1-2
V: TRBV28
size: NA
DNA: TGTGCCAGCAGTTTGCCCAGGGGGGACCACTATGGCTACACCTTC
CDR3: CASSLPRGDHYGYTF

D: NA
J: TRBJ2-3
V: TRBV5-1
size: NA
DNA: TGCGCCAGCAGCTCCCCCAGGTTCGGGGGCACAGATACGCAGTATTTT
CDR3: CASSSPRFGGTDTQYF

D: TRBD2
J: TRBJ2-2
V: TRBV11-2
size: NA
DNA: TGTGCCAGCAGCTTAGTTGCTAGCGGGAGAAGTTACGGGGAGCTGTTTTTT
CDR3: CASSLVASGRSYGELFF

D: NA
J: TRBJ1-4
V: TRBV6-4
size: NA
DNA: TGTGCCAGTCTCGGACAGACCAAAAAACTGTTTTTT
CDR3: CASLGQTKKLFF

D: NA
J: TRBJ2-2
V: TRBV18
size: NA
DNA: TGTGCCAGCTCACCGAGCAGGGCTCCCACCGGGGAGCTGTTTTTT
CDR3: CASSPSRAPTGELFF

D: NA
J: TRBJ1-2
V: TRBV2
size: NA
DNA: TGTGCCAGCAGTGAAGCGGAGTATGGCTACACCTTC
CDR3: CASSEAEYGYTF

D: TRBD1
J: TRBJ2-3
V: TRBV12-5
size: NA
DNA: TGTGCTAGTGGTTCCCGCCGGGACAGGGAATGGGATACGCAGTATTTT
CDR3: CASGSRRDREWDTQYF

D: TRBD2
J: TRBJ2-1
V: TRBV7-2
size: NA
DNA: TGTGCCAGCAGCCCGCAGGGAGCGGGAGTTGGCGGTGAGCAGTTCTTC
CDR3: CASSPQGAGVGGEQFF

D: NA
J: TRBJ1-2
V: TRBV14
size: few
DNA: TGTGCCAGCAGCCACGCCCGATCCGGAGGCTTTAATAGGGGCTACACCTTC
CDR3: CASSHARSGGFNRGYTF

D: TRBD2
J: TRBJ2-1
V: TRBV5-6
size: NA
DNA: TGTGCCAGCAGCTTGGAGGGACTAGCGTCGGGGCAGTTCTTC
CDR3: CASSLEGLASGQFF

D: TRBD1
J: TRBJ1-1
V: TRBV10-3
size: NA
DNA: TGTGCCACGGCAGGGGGTTCTGACACTGAAGCTTTCTTT
CDR3: CATAGGSDTEAFF

D: TRBD1
J: TRBJ2-1
V: TRBV5-1
size: NA
DNA: TGCGCCAGCAGCTTGGCCGGGGACAGCTCCTACAATGAGCAGTTCTTC
CDR3: CASSLAGDSSYNEQFF

D: TRBD2
J: TRBJ2-5
V: TRBV5-5
size: NA
DNA: TGTGCCAGCAGCCGTCGACTAGCGGGAATGGAGACCCAGTACTTC
CDR3: CASSRRLAGMETQYF

D: NA
J: TRBJ2-7
V: TRBV14
size: NA
DNA: TGTGCCAGCAGCCATAGTTACGAGCAGTACTTC
CDR3: CASSHSYEQYF

D: TRBD1
J: TRBJ1-2
V: TRBV6-4
size: NA
DNA: TGTGCCAGCAGTCCGGGACAGGGTAACTATGGCTACACCTTC
CDR3: CASSPGQGNYGYTF

D: TRBD2
J: TRBJ2-7
V: TRBV7-8
size: NA
DNA: TGTGCCAGCAGACCCGGGACTACCCTCTACGAGCAGTACTTC
CDR3: CASRPGTTLYEQYF

D: TRBD2
J: TRBJ2-3
V: TRBV5-1
size: NA
DNA: TGCGCCAGCAGCTTGGATCTAGCGGGGAGGGATACGCAGTATTTT
CDR3: CASSLDLAGRDTQYF

D: NA
J: TRBJ1-2
V: TRBV19
size: NA
DNA: TGTGCCAGTAGTGGGGCAGGGCTAAGATTCTATGGCTACACCTTC
CDR3: CASSGAGLRFYGYTF

D: TRBD1
J: TRBJ2-1
V: TRBV6-6
size: few
DNA: TGTGCCAGCAGTTATGGACAGGGGGCGAGGAATGAGCAGTTCTTC
CDR3: CASSYGQGARNEQFF

D: NA
J: TRBJ2-1
V: TRBV2
size: NA
DNA: TGTGCCAGCACTACTCTAGCGAGCTCCTACAATGAGCAGTTCTTC
CDR3: CASTTLASSYNEQFF

D: TRBD1
J: TRBJ1-4
V: TRBV23-1
size: once
DNA: TGCGCCAGCAGTCAGCCCCGGACAGGGGGGACTAATGAAAAACTGTTTTTT
CDR3: CASSQPRTGGTNEKLFF

D: NA
J: TRBJ2-1
V: TRBV6-2/TRBV6-3
size: NA
DNA: TGTGCCAGCAGTTACACAGGGACCATTCGCAATGAGCAGTTCTTC
CDR3: CASSYTGTIRNEQFF

D: TRBD1
J: TRBJ1-2
V: TRBV27
size: NA
DNA: TGTGCCAGCAGTTTATGGGCAGGGGGGTTCTATGGCTACACCTTC
CDR3: CASSLWAGGFYGYTF

D: NA
J: TRBJ1-1
V: TRBV7-9
size: NA
DNA: TGTGCCAGCAGCTTTTCAGGGATGAACACTGAAGCTTTCTTT
CDR3: CASSFSGMNTEAFF

D: NA
J: TRBJ1-2
V: TRBV10-3
size: NA
DNA: TGTGCCATCAGTGAGTACACAGGAGTTACACTCTATGGCTACACCTTC
CDR3: CAISEYTGVTLYGYTF

D: TRBD1
J: TRBJ1-2
V: TRBV5-4
size: NA
DNA: TGTGCCAGCAGAAACAGGGGTGGTAGCTATGGCTACACCTTC
CDR3: CASRNRGGSYGYTF

D: TRBD2
J: TRBJ2-2
V: TRBV4-2
size: NA
DNA: TGTGCCAGCAGCCAAAACCGCGGGACTAGCGGGAGAAGGACCGGGGAGCTGTTTTTT
CDR3: CASSQNRGTSGRRTGELFF

D: NA
J: TRBJ1-1
V: TRBV2
size: NA
DNA: TGTGCCAGCAAAAAGTCCCAGGGTTACAGCTTCTTT
CDR3: CASKKSQGYSFF

D: NA
J: TRBJ2-2
V: TRBV9
size: NA
DNA: TGTGCCAGCAGTGTAGAAGCCTTCACCGGGGAGCTGTTTTTT
CDR3: CASSVEAFTGELFF

D: NA
J: TRBJ2-1
V: TRBV6-5
size: NA
DNA: TGTGCCAGCAGTTCCTCGGGGCTCCTCTACAATGAGCAGTTCTTC
CDR3: CASSSSGLLYNEQFF

D: TRBD1
J: TRBJ1-5
V: TRBV27
size: NA
DNA: TGTGCCAGCAGTTCAGACAGGGGCAATCAGCCCCAGCATTTT
CDR3: CASSSDRGNQPQHF

D: NA
J: TRBJ1-2
V: TRBV5-8
size: NA
DNA: TGTGCCAGCAGCATTCCCTCTAATAAGGGGAACTATGGCTACACCTTC
CDR3: CASSIPSNKGNYGYTF

D: TRBD1
J: TRBJ1-1
V: TRBV27
size: NA
DNA: TGTGCCAGCAGTGGCTCCGGGACAGGGGGTCGGGTGAACACTGAAGCTTTCTTT
CDR3: CASSGSGTGGRVNTEAFF

D: TRBD1
J: TRBJ2-3
V: TRBV5-1
size: NA
DNA: TGCGCCAGCAGCTTAGGGGGCTTCACAGATACGCAGTATTTT
CDR3: CASSLGGFTDTQYF

D: NA
J: TRBJ1-5
V: TRBV27
size: NA
DNA: TGTGCCAGCAGTCGCGGGAAGGGTGCTCAGCCCCAGCATTTT
CDR3: CASSRGKGAQPQHF

D: NA
J: TRBJ1-1
V: TRBV28
size: NA
DNA: TGTGCCAGCAGTCTGTCGGGGAGATTGAACACTGAAGCTTTCTTT
CDR3: CASSLSGRLNTEAFF

D: TRBD1
J: TRBJ1-5
V: TRBV2
size: NA
DNA: TGTGCCAGCAGCAGGGGGTACAGCAATCAGCCCCAGCATTTT
CDR3: CASSRGYSNQPQHF

D: TRBD2
J: TRBJ2-3
V: TRBV9
size: NA
DNA: TGTGCCAGCAGCCGTAGCGGGCCATACTCAGATACGCAGTATTTT
CDR3: CASSRSGPYSDTQYF

D: NA
J: TRBJ2-3
V: TRBV11-2
size: once
DNA: TGTGCCAGCAGCCACACAGATACGCAGTATTTT
CDR3: CASSHTDTQYF

D: NA
J: TRBJ1-2
V: TRBV28
size: once
DNA: TGTGCCAGCAGTCTGGGCGGGTCTGAGGGCTACACCTTC
CDR3: CASSLGGSEGYTF

D: TRBD2
J: TRBJ2-3
V: TRBV4-1
size: NA
DNA: TGCGCCAGCAGCCAAGAGTTGGCTAGCGGGAGAACAGATACGCAGTATTTT
CDR3: CASSQELASGRTDTQYF

D: TRBD2
J: TRBJ2-2
V: TRBV5-6
size: NA
DNA: TGTGCCAGCAGCTCCACTAGCGGGAGGACCGGGGAGCTGTTTTTT
CDR3: CASSSTSGRTGELFF

D: NA
J: TRBJ2-7
V: TRBV30
size: NA
DNA: TGTGCCTGGACCCTCTCGGGACACGGCTCCTACGAGCAGTACTTC
CDR3: CAWTLSGHGSYEQYF

D: NA
J: TRBJ1-4
V: TRBV5-6
size: NA
DNA: TGTGCCACAACGGGGATCGGTGAAGAAAAACTGTTTTTT
CDR3: CATTGIGEEKLFF

D: NA
J: TRBJ1-4
V: TRBV14
size: NA
DNA: TGTGCCAGCAGCCAAGATAGGACAGCCAATGAAAAACTGTTTTTT
CDR3: CASSQDRTANEKLFF

D: NA
J: TRBJ1-2
V: TRBV3-1/TRBV3-2
size: once
DNA: TGTGCCAGCAGCCAAGAGGCGGCTGCTAACTATGGCTACACCTTC
CDR3: CASSQEAAANYGYTF

D: NA
J: TRBJ1-2
V: TRBV6-1
size: NA
DNA: TGTGCCAGCAGTGAAGAAGGTTGGAGCCATGGCTACACCTTC
CDR3: CASSEEGWSHGYTF

D: TRBD2
J: TRBJ2-7
V: TRBV10-3
size: NA
DNA: TGTGCCATCAGTCCAGCGGGGTACGAGCAGTACTTC
CDR3: CAISPAGYEQYF

D: TRBD1
J: TRBJ1-3
V: TRBV5-1
size: few
DNA: TGCGCCAGCAGCTTGGTGGGACAGGCCTTCTCTGGAAACACCATATATTTT
CDR3: CASSLVGQAFSGNTIYF

D: NA
J: TRBJ2-1
V: TRBV5-1
size: NA
DNA: TGCGCCAGCAGCCCGGGTTGGGACAATGAGCAGTTCTTC
CDR3: CASSPGWDNEQFF

D: TRBD2
J: TRBJ2-2
V: TRBV29-1
size: NA
DNA: TGCAGCGTAGAACTAGCGGGAGGGCCGTCCGGGGAGCTGTTTTTT
CDR3: CSVELAGGPSGELFF